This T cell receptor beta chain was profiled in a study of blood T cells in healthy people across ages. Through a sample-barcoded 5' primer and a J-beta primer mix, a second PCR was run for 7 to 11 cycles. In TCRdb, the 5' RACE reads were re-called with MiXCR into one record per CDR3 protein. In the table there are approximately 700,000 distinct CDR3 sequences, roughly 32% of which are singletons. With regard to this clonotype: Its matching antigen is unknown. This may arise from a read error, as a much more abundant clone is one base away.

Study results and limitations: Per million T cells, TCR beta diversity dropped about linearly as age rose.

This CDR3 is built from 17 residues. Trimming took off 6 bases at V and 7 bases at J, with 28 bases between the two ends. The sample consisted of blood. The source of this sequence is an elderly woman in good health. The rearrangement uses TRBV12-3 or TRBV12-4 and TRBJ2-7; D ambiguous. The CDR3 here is CASRPRKTGGANNEQYF. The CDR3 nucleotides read TGTGCCAGCAGGCCGCGTAAGACGGGTGGAGCAAACAATGAGCAGTACTTC.